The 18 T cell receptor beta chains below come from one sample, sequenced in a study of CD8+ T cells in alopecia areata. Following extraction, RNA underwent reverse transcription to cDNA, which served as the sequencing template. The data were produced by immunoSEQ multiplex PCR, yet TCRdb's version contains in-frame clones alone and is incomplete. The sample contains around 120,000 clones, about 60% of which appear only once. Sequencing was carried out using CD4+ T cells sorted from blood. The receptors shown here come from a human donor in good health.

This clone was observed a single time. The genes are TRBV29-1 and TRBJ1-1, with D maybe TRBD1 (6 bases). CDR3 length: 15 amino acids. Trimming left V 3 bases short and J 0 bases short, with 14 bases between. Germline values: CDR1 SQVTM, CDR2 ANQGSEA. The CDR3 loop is CSVDRTAMMNTEAFF. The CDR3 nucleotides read TGCAGCGTTGACCGGACAGCCATGATGAACACTGAAGCTTTCTTT.

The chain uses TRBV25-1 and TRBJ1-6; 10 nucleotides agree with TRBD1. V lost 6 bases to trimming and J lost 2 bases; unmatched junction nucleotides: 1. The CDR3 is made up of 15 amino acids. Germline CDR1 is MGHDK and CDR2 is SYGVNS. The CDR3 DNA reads TGTGCCAGCAGGACAGGGGGCACCTATAATTCACCCCTCCACTTT. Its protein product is CASRTGGTYNSPLHF.

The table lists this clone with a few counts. CDR3 nucleotides: TGTGCCAGCAGCTTGTTCATAGGGACGGCCGGGGAGCTGTTTTTT. This sequence encodes CASSLFIGTAGELFF. This sequence joins TRBV5-4 and TRBJ2-2, with D possibly being TRBD1 or TRBD2 (5 bases each). Germline V gene sequence: CDR1 SGHNT, CDR2 YYREEE (reference sequence). This CDR3 spans 15 amino acids. With 1 base removed from V and 6 bases from J, the gap between germline ends came to 13 bases.

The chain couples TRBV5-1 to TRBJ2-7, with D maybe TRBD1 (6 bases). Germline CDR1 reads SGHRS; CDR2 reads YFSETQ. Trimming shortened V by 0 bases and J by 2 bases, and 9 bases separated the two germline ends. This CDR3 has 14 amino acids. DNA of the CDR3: TGCGCCAGCAGCTTGGGACAGGAGGCCTACGAGCAGTACTTC. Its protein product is CASSLGQEAYEQYF.

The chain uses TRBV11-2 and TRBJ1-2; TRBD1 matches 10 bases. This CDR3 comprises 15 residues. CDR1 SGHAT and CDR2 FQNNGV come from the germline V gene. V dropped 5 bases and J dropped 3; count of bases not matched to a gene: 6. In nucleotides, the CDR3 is TGTGCCAGCAGCCACCGGGACAGGGGACACTATGGCTACACCTTC. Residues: CASSHRDRGHYGYTF.

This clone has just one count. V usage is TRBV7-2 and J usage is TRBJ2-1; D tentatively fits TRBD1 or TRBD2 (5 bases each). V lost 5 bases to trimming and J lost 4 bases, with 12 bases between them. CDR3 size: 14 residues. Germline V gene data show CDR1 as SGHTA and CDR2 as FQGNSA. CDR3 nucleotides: TGTGCCAGCAGCCCCCGGGACCATTACAATGAGCAGTTCTTC. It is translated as CASSPRDHYNEQFF.

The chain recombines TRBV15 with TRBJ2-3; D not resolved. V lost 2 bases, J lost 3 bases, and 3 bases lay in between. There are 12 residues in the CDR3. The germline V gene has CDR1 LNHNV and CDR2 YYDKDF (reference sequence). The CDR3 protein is CATSRQTDTQYF. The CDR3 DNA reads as TGTGCCACCAGCAGACAGACAGATACGCAGTATTTT.

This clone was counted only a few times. The CDR3 coding sequence is TGCGTAGGTGTGTTGAACACTGAAGCTTTCTTT. This sequence encodes CVGVLNTEAFF. This chain connects TRBV29-1 to TRBJ1-1; D is ambiguous. Germline-derived CDR1 and CDR2 are SQVTM and ANQGSEA. The CDR3 extends over 11 amino acids.

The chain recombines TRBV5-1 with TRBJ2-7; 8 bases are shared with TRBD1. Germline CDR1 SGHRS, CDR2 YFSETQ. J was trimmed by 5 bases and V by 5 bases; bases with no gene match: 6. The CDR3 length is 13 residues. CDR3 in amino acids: CASRAGGLDEQYF. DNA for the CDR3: TGCGCCAGCAGGGCAGGGGGCTTGGACGAGCAGTACTTC.

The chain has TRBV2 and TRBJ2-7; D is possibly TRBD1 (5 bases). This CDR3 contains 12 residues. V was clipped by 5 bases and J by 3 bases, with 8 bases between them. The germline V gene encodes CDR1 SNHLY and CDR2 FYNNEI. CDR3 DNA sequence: TGTGCCAGCAGTAAAGACAGCTACGAGCAGTACTTC. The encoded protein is CASSKDSYEQYF.

CDR3: CASSPRLAASYNEQFF. CDR3 sequence (DNA): TGTGCCAGCAGCCCTAGACTAGCGGCCTCCTACAATGAGCAGTTCTTC. This chain uses TRBV7-9 with TRBJ2-1, with TRBD2 matching over 9 bases. The CDR3 extends over 16 amino acids. V dropped 5 bases and J dropped 0; count of bases not matched to a gene: 5. Germline CDR1 is SEHNR and CDR2 is FQNEAQ (reference sequence).

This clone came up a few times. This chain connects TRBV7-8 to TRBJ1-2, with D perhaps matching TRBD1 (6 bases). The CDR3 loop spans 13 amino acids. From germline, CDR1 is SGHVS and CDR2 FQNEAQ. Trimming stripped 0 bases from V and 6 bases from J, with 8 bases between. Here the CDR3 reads CASSLAGQNGYTF. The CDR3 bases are TGTGCCAGCAGCTTAGCGGGACAAAATGGCTACACCTTC.

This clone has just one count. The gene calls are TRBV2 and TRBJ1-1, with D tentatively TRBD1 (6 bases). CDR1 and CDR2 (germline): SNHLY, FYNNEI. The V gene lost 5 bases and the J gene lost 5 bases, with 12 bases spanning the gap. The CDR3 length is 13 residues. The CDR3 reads CASSQQGGTEAFF. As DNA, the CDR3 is TGTGCCAGCAGTCAACAGGGTGGGACTGAAGCTTTCTTT.

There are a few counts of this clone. In nucleotides, the CDR3 is TGCAGCGCCCCGGAGGGGGGCGGAGATACGCAGTATTTT. It encodes CSAPEGGGDTQYF. The chain combines TRBV29-1 with TRBJ2-3; possibly TRBD1 or TRBD2 for D (6 bases each). In germline, CDR1 is SQVTM, CDR2 ANQGSEA. Trimming stripped 7 bases from V and 5 bases from J, with 16 bases between. The CDR3 spans 13 residues.

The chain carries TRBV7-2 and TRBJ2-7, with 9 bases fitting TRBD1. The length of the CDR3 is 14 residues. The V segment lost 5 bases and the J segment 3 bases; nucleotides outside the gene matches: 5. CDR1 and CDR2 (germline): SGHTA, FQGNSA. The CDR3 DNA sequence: TGTGCCAGCAGCACGGGACAGGGTCTCTACGAGCAGTACTTC. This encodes CASSTGQGLYEQYF.

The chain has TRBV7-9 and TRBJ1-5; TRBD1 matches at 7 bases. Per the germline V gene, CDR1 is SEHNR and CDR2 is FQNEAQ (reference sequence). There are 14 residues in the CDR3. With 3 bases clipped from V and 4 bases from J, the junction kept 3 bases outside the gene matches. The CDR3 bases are TGTGCCAGCAGCTTGGGGGGACAGAATCAGCCCCAGCATTTT. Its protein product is CASSLGGQNQPQHF.

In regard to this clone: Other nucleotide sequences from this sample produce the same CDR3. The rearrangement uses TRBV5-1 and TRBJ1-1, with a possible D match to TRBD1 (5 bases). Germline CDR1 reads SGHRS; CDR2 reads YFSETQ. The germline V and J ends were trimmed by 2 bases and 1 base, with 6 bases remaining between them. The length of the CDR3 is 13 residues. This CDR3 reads CASSLQENTEAFF. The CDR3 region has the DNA TGCGCCAGCAGCTTACAGGAGAACACTGAAGCTTTCTTT. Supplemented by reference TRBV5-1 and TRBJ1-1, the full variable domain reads KAGVTQTPRYLIKTRGQQVTLSCSPISGHRSVSWYQQTPGQGLQFLFEYFSETQRNKGNFPGRFSGRQFSNSRSEMNVSTLELGDSALYLCASSLQENTEAFFGQGTRLTVV.

The DNA for the CDR3 is TGTGCCTGGAGGGGCGGGGGGGCCCCAGATACGCAGTATTTT. It is translated as CAWRGGGAPDTQYF. V gene TRBV30 combines with J gene TRBJ2-3, with 9 bases fitting TRBD2. From germline, CDR1 is GTSNPN and CDR2 SVGIG (reference sequence). Trimming at V came to 3 bases and at J to 4 bases, leaving 5 bases not matched to a gene. The CDR3 loop spans 14 amino acids. The full variable domain, with the rest looked up from reference TRBV30 and TRBJ2-3, is SQTIHQWPATLVQPVGSPLSLECTVEGTSNPNLYWYRQAAGRGLQLLFYSVGIGQISSEVPQNLSASRPQDRQFILSSKKLLLSDSGFYLCAWRGGGAPDTQYFGPGTRLTVL.